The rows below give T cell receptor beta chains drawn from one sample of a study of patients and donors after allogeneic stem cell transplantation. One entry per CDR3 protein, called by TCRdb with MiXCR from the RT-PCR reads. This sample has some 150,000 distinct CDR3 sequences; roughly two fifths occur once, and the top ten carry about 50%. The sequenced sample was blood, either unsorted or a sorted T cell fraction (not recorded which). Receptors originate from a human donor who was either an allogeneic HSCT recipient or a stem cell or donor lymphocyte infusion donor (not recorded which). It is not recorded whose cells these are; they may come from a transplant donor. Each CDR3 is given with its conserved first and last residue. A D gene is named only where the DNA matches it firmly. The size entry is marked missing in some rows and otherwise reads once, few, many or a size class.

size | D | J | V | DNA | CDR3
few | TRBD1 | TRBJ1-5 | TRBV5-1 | TGCGCCAGCAGCTTGGAGCCAGGGGGTGGGTCCCAGCATTTT | CASSLEPGGGSQHF
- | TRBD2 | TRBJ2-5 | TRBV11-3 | TGTGCCAGCAGTCCCAGCGGGGGGGATGAGGAGACCCAGTACTTC | CASSPSGGDEETQYF
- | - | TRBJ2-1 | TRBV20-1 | TGCAATGCAAAAAGAGGATACAATGAGCAGTTCTTC | CNAKRGYNEQFF
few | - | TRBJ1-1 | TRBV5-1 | TGCGCCAGCAGCCCTTCCCGAGCGAAAAACACTGAAGCTTTCTTT | CASSPSRAKNTEAFF
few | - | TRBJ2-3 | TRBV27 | TGTGCCAGCAGTTTATCCCGATGGGGTATTCCTGCAGATACGCAGTATTTT | CASSLSRWGIPADTQYF
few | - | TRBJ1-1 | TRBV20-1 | TGCAGCTCGGGGGGCGCGGGACGCTTGAACACTGAAGCTTTCTTT | CSSGGAGRLNTEAFF
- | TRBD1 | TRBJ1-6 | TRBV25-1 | TGTGCTCAGGGGGCGGAATGCAATAATTCACCCCTCCACTTT | CAQGAECNNSPLHF
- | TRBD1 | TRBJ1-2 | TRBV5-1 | TGCGCCAGCAGCTTAACCGGGACAGGGGGCAATGGCTACACCTTC | CASSLTGTGGNGYTF
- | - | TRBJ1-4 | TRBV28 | TGTGCCAGCAGTTTGGAGGGGCGCCGTGAAAAACTGTTTTTT | CASSLEGRREKLFF
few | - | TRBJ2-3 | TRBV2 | TGTGCCAGCGGGAGACACGGCACAGATACGCAGTATTTT | CASGRHGTDTQYF
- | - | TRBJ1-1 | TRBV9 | TGTGCCAGCAGCGTAGAGGAGGAGATAACCCCCATGAACACTGAAGCTTTCTTT | CASSVEEEITPMNTEAFF
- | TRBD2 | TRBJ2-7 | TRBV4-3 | TGCGCCAGCAGCCTCCAACGGCGGGGGGCCTCCTACGAGCAGTACTTC | CASSLQRRGASYEQYF
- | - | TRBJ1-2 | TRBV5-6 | TGTGCCAGCAGCTCGGACGGACTCTATGGCTACACCTTC | CASSSDGLYGYTF
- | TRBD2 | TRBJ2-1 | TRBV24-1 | TGTGCCACCAGTGATCTTAGCGGGGGGAACTACAATGAGCAGTTCTTC | CATSDLSGGNYNEQFF
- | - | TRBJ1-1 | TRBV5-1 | TGCGCCAGCAGCTTGGAGGCACAGGGCACTGAAGCTTTCTTT | CASSLEAQGTEAFF
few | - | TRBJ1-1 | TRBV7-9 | TGTGCCAGCAGCTCTTTACAGGGATTAGGCACTGAAGCTTTCTTT | CASSSLQGLGTEAFF
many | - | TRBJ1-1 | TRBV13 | TGTGCCAGCAGCTTAGGCCCAGGGAGCCGAGCTTTCTTT | CASSLGPGSRAFF
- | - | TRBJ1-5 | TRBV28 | TGTGCCAGCAGCCCTCAGGCCCCCCATAGCAATCAGCCCCAGCATTTT | CASSPQAPHSNQPQHF
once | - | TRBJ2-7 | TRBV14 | TGTGCCAGCAGCCACAAAGAAGGCGAGCAGTACTTC | CASSHKEGEQYF
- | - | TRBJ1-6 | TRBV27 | TGTGCCAGCAGTTTACGGTCTGGCCCGCGGTCACCCCTCCACTTT | CASSLRSGPRSPLHF
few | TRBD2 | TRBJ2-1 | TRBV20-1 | TGCAGTGCTGCCTACTACACCGGGACTATTCATGAGCAGTTCTTC | CSAAYYTGTIHEQFF
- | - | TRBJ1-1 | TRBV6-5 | TGTGCCAGCAGTCGAAGTGGGGGGAATGAAGCTTTCTTT | CASSRSGGNEAFF
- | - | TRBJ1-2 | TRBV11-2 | TGTGCCAGCAGCTTAGTTACAGGACACTATGGCTACACCTTC | CASSLVTGHYGYTF
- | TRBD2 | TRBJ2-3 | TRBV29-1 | TGCAGCGCCCGACTAGCGGGAAGGCCAGATACGCAGTATTTT | CSARLAGRPDTQYF
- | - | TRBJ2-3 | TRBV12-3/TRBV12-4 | TGTGCCAGCAGTTTCGGTCCGTTAGGGCCCGGGAATACGCAGTATTTT | CASSFGPLGPGNTQYF
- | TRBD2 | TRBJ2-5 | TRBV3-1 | TGTGCCAGCAGGACTAGCGGGGGGGCTGGAGTGACCCAGTACTTC | CASRTSGGAGVTQYF
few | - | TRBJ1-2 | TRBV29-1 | TGCAGCGTTGCCGGGGTTAACTATGGCTACACCTTC | CSVAGVNYGYTF
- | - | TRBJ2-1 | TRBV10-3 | TGTGCCATCAGTGAGGGCCTAGCTCCCGATGAGCAGTTCTTC | CAISEGLAPDEQFF
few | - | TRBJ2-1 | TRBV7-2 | TGTGCCAGCATCGAACCTGGGCAGCGTGAGCAGTTCTTC | CASIEPGQREQFF
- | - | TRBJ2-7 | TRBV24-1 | TGTGCCACCAGTGATTTGCTCACACCTTCGGGCGAGCAGTACTTC | CATSDLLTPSGEQYF
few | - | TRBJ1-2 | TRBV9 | TGTGCCAGCAGCCCAGGTTTTCAGGGCAACTATGGCTACACCTTC | CASSPGFQGNYGYTF